This TCR beta chain was recovered during a study of CD8+CD57+ T cells in acquired aplastic anemia. Study context: The mean DNA yield obtained from sorted CD4+ and CD8+ cells came to around 3 ug. Among healthy donors, CD4+ cells averaged approximately 10 million reads. Whole-study findings and limits: In common between the patients and the controls were around 30 CD8+ CDR3 sequences.

Concerning this clonotype itself: Its antigen remains unidentified.

CDR3 and TCR beta VDJ profiling relied on a genomic DNA template. A single record per CDR3 protein comes from TCRdb applying MiXCR to the reads. The repertoire includes around 200,000 distinct CDR3 sequences, approximately 52% of them detected once, and more than 15% sits in the top ten. The ends lost 0 bases at V and 0 bases at J; junction bases unmatched: 5. The CDR3 extends over 17 amino acids. Germline assignment: CDR1 ENHRY and CDR2 SYGVKD. This chain uses TRBV10-3 with TRBJ1-3; TRBD1 matches 7 bases. Sequenced: sorted CD4+, CD8+, or CD8+CD57+ T cells (not recorded which) from PBMCs. This clonotype originated in a human donor in good health, serving as a control. CDR3 sequence: CAISESTGAHSGNTIYF. The CDR3 DNA reads as TGTGCCATCAGTGAGTCCACAGGGGCCCACTCTGGAAACACCATATATTTT.